This T cell receptor (beta chain) originates from a study of vaccination effects on CD4 cells after COVID-19 (dated by TCRdb to 2022 to 2024). Notes on the research overall: Post-vaccine samples across the study were collected a median of 72 days after the second dose, with a range of 14 to 241. In the study, cultures from other donors were sequenced using the Oncomine TCR Beta short-read assay on an Illumina iSeq 100. SARS-CoV-2 spike-specific CD4+ TCR repertoires from before and after mRNA vaccination were compared in COVID-19 convalescent patients and in infection-naive vaccine recipients. Altogether, around ten COVID-19 convalescent patients and a few SARS-CoV-2-naive healthy vaccine recipients made up the full study.

The germline V end is reduced by 3 bases and the J end by 8 bases; junction bases left unmatched: 7. Based on the germline V gene, the CDR1 and CDR2 sequences are KGHSH and LQKENI. The CDR3 goes from the cysteine to the phenylalanine over 14 residues. Only the CDR3 region is kept as DNA, spanning 42 bases read in frame from base 1. About this clone itself: This clone's antigen is unknown. Base qualities are not at hand, and no much larger clone is one base apart.

The ViraFEST assay stimulated PBMC with viral peptide pools and then used TCR sequencing to identify antigen-specific CD4+ T cell clonotypes by expansion. After 10 to 11 days of culture, CD4+ T cells were isolated with the EasySep CD4+ T cell isolation kit. Two doses of either the BNT162b2 or the mRNA-1273 mRNA SARS-CoV-2 vaccine were administered to participants. None of the healthy vaccine recipients had a prior SARS-CoV-2 infection, which was confirmed by nucleocapsid antibody tests that came back negative both before and after vaccination. About 2 million PBMC per well were cultured in IMDM with approximately 5% human AB serum, 9 to 10 IU/ml IL-2 and gentamicin, plus 10 ug/ml peptides. Half of the culture medium was replaced with fresh IL-2-containing medium on days 3 and 7. Unless otherwise noted, each peptide stimulation condition was cultured in triplicate wells. PBMC were separated from whole blood using Ficoll-Paque Plus gradient centrifugation and were then either cryopreserved at -140C or used fresh. The overlapping peptide pools covered the spike proteins of SARS-CoV-2 and of the common cold coronaviruses HCoV-NL63, HCoV-OC43 and HCoV-229E. The QIAamp micro DNA kit was used to extract genomic DNA from the cultured CD4+ T cells.

Overall study outcomes, separate from this receptor: Both infection-induced and vaccine-induced clones contracted markedly at late post-vaccination timepoints, which is consistent with waning T cell responses. Among healthy vaccine recipients, nearly all vaccine-induced clones were SARS-CoV-2 mono-reactive, and just 1 of 255 was cross-reactive with common cold coronaviruses. Only a small number of convalescent patients were included, and no early post-infection timepoints were available, which limited the study.

Libraries were built with the immunoSEQ multiplex PCR assay. DNA from the CD4+ T cells that had been cultured and isolated underwent TCR beta CDR3 sequencing. On the study's bioinformatics: Non-productive TCR sequences were removed, reads were trimmed to the CDR3 region, and CDR3s of at least 7 amino acids were retained. The MANAFEST web app was used to pick out antigen-specific clonotypes by comparing their expansion in peptide wells with that in reference cultures. For clones to be considered positive, expansion at FDR<0.05 versus reference and all other wells, an odds ratio above 5, and a frequency above 0.1% in two replicate wells were required. Clonotypes significantly expanded in SARS-CoV-2 spike wells and in at least one common cold coronavirus spike condition were defined as cross-reactive. Using the stringdist R package, CDR3 similarity was measured by Levenshtein distance, and unrooted trees were constructed with ape in R 3.6.1. Entries here come from immuneACCESS through TCRdb and include only in-frame sequences with V and J called. Some clones fail to appear in such tables; in the studies checked, an unresolved V gene covers under half of the shortfall, and the cause of the remainder is unknown. The V and J calls and clone size were taken over from that table, and D and trimming were inferred from the DNA. Counted in this sample were 25,000 to 30,000 clones; over 55% of them appeared once. Roughly 10% of the sample belongs to the ten largest clones.

The receptor comes from a human donor who received a COVID-19 vaccine. The receptor chain draws on TRBV18 and TRBJ2-1, and 7 junctional nucleotides match TRBD2. Specimen: CD4+ T cells from PBMCs cultured with HCoV-NL63 spike peptides, collected after COVID-19 vaccination. Taken with the paper, the label for cell subset or site translates to: HCoV-NL63 spike overlapping peptide pool stimulation. The CDR3: CASSPRTRTDEQFF. The sequence in DNA is TGTGCCAGCTCACCGAGGACTAGGACGGATGAGCAGTTCTTC.